This TCR beta chain is drawn from a study of graft-versus-host responses after intestinal transplantation. Study background: Uniformly, recipients were administered anti-thymocyte globulin induction with subsequent tacrolimus and steroids for three to four years.

Only in-frame clones appear in the TCRdb table, and some are missing; sequencing was by immunoSEQ multiplex PCR. This repertoire shows some 45,000 clones, 91% found once; its top ten account for around 4.8%. Germline CDR1 and CDR2: SGHTA and FQGTGA. This CDR3 has 15 amino acids. V lost 4 bases and J lost 5; bases outside the gene matches: 5. The source was PBMCs, collected 524 days after transplant. The sequence was collected from a human patient who received an intestinal transplant, so some T cells may come from the graft donor. The genes are TRBV7-3 and TRBJ2-2; 9 bases are shared with TRBD1. CDR3 region: CASSSGTGRTGELFF. CDR3 bases: TGTGCCAGCAGCTCCGGGACAGGGAGAACCGGGGAGCTGTTTTTT.